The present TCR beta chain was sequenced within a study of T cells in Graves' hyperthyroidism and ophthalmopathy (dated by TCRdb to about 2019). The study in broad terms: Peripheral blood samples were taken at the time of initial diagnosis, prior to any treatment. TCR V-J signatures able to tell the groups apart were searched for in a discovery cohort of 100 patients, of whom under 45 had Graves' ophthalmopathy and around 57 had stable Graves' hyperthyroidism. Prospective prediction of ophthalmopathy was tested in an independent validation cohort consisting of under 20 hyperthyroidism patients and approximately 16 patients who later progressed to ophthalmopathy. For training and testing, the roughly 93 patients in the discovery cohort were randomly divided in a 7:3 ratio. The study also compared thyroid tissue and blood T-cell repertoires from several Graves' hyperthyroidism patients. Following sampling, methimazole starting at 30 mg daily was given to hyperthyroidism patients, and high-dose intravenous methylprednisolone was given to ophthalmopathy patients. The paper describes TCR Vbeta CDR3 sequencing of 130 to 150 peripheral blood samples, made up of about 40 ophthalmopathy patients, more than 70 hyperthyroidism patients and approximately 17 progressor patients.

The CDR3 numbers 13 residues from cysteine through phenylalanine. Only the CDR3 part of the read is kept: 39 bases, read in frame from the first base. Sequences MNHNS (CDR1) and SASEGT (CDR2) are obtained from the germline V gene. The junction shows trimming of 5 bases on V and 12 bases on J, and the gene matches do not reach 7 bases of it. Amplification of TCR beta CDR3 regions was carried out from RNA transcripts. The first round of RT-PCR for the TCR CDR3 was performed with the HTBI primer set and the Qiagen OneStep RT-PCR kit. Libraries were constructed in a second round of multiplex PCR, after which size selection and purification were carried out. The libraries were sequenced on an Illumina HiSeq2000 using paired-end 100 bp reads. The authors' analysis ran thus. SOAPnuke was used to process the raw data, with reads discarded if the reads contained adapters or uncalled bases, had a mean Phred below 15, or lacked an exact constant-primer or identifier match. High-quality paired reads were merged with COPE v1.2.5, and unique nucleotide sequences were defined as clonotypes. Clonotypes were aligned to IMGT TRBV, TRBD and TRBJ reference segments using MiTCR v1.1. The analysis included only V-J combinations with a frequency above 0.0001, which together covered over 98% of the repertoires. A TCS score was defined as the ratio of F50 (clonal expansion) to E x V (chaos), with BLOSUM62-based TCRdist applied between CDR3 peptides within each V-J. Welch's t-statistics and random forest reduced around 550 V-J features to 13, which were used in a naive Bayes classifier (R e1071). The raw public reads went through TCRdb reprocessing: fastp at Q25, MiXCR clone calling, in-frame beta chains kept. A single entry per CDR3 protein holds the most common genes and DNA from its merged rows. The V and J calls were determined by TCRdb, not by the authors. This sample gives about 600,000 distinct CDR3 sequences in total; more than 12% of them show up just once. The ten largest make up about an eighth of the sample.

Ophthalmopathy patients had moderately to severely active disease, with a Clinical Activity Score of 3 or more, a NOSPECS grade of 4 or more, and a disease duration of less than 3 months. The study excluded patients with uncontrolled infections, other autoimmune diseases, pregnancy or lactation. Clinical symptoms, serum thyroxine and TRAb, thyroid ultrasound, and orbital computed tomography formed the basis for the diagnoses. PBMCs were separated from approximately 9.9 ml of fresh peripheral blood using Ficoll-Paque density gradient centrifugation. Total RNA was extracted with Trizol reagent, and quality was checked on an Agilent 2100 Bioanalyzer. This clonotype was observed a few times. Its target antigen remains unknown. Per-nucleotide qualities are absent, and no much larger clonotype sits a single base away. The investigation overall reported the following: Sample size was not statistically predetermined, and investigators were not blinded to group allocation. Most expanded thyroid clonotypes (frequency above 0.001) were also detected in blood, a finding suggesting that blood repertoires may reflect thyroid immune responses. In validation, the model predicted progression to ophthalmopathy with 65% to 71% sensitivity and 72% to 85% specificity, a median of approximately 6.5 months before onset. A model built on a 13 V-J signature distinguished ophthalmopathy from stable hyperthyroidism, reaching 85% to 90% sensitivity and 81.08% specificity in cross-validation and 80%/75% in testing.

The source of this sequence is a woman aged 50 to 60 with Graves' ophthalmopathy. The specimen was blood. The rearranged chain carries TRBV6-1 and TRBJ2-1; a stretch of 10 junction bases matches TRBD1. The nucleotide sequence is TGTGCCAGCAGTCTCCGGGACAGGGGTCGGCAGTTCTTC. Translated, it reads CASSLRDRGRQFF.